This T cell receptor (beta chain) was recovered during a study of cytomegalovirus exposure and HLA in healthy donors. With respect to this clone: Antigen unknown.

Points from the study as a whole: Some segments of the V type, notably TRBV6-2 and TRBV6-3, were excluded as indistinguishable. One variant, a missense change in DCLRE1C, was linked in a later analysis to TCR beta V- and J-gene trimming.

With 7 bases clipped from V and 0 bases from J, the junction kept 5 bases outside the gene matches. The CDR3 length is 15 residues. The germline V gene has CDR1 SGHNT and CDR2 YENEEA. The PCR contained 60 Vbeta and 13 Jbeta primers. Assay: immunoSEQ multiplex PCR; the TCRdb copy retains only in-frame clones and omits some. The table has 150,000 to 200,000 clones, roughly 84% seen once. The chain links TRBV11-3 to TRBJ2-7; the match to TRBD2 covers 11 bases. Sequencing used PBMCs. The clonotype was recovered from a woman younger than 30 in good health and CMV-seronegative. The CDR3 is CASKLAGATSYEQYF. The CDR3, as DNA: TGTGCCAGCAAACTAGCGGGGGCGACCTCCTACGAGCAGTACTTC.